The 26 T cell receptor beta chains reported below all come from one sample, sequenced in a study of T cells in Graves' hyperthyroidism and ophthalmopathy. The source material, RNA transcripts, was used to amplify TCR beta CDR3 regions. Primed by the HTBI set, a first-round RT-PCR was run on the TCR CDR3. TCRdb used MiXCR to reprocess the multiplex PCR reads, holding one entry per CDR3 protein. The sample has around 760,000 distinct CDR3 sequences, about a third seen once. Material for sequencing was blood. The origin of the receptors is a middle-aged woman with Graves' hyperthyroidism.

This clonotype was seen at least ten times. The J gene is TRBJ2-7, the V gene TRBV12-3 or TRBV12-4; D is possibly TRBD2 (7 bases). The CDR3 has 13 residues. V lost 6 bases and J lost 2, with 11 bases in between. In nucleotides, the CDR3 is TGTGCCAGCAGCTTCGGGGGGCCCTACGAGCAGTACTTC. Translation gives CASSFGGPYEQYF.

This clonotype showed up just a few times. The rearrangement links TRBV6-1 to TRBJ2-7; D ambiguous. From germline, CDR1 is MNHNS and CDR2 SASEGT. The CDR3 spans 15 residues. Trimming took 1 base from V and 2 from J, leaving 12 bases between them. This CDR3 is CASSEGWQLTYEQYF. The CDR3 region has the DNA TGTGCCAGCAGTGAAGGTTGGCAGCTAACCTACGAGCAGTACTTC.

V gene TRBV6-5 combines with J gene TRBJ2-7; no clear D. The CDR3 contains 15 residues. The V end was cut by 0 bases, the J end by 2 bases, with 11 bases between. Germline V gene lookup returns CDR1 MNHEY and CDR2 SVGAGI. The CDR3 loop is CASSYSSRDPYEQYF. CDR3 bases: TGTGCCAGCAGTTACTCATCCAGAGACCCCTACGAGCAGTACTTC.

This clonotype was observed at least ten times. V gene TRBV19 combines with J gene TRBJ1-1; the D is unclear. Germline V gene sequence: CDR1 LNHDA, CDR2 SQIVND (reference sequence). The CDR3 has 16 residues. V was shortened by 6 bases and J by 2 bases, with 19 bases between the two germline ends. Here the CDR3 reads CASRHNQASPNTEAFF. CDR3 in DNA: TGTGCCAGTAGACACAACCAGGCAAGCCCCAACACTGAAGCTTTCTTT.

The rearrangement links TRBV4-2 to TRBJ2-2; perhaps TRBD1 as D (5 bases). This CDR3 has 12 amino acids. The germline V gene has CDR1 LGHNA and CDR2 YNFKEQ. The V end was cut by 3 bases, the J end by 10 bases, with 9 bases between. As DNA, the CDR3 is TGTGCCAGCAGCCACACCAGGGTGGAGCTGTTTTTT. It is translated as CASSHTRVELFF.

This clonotype was observed at least ten times. V usage is TRBV7-2 and J usage is TRBJ1-5; D ambiguous. The CDR3 contains 14 residues. Germline CDR1 and CDR2: SGHTA and FQGNSA. Trimming left V 6 bases short and J 2 bases short, with 11 bases between. CDR3 residues: CASRMGSGNQPQHF. For the CDR3, the DNA is TGTGCCAGCAGGATGGGCAGCGGCAATCAGCCCCAGCATTTT.

V usage is TRBV2 and J usage is TRBJ2-3, with 10 nucleotides matching TRBD2. Per germline, CDR1 SNHLY and CDR2 FYNNEI. The V and J ends lost 4 bases and 1 base, in that order; junction bases with no gene match: 2. The CDR3 totals 15 residues. DNA of the CDR3: TGTGCCAGCAGTGGTCTAGCGGGAGGCACAGATACGCAGTATTTT. Translation: CASSGLAGGTDTQYF.

This clonotype has more than one count but fewer than ten. This chain connects TRBV11-3 to TRBJ2-2; 9 nucleotides agree with TRBD1. The CDR3 consists of 21 residues. V gave up 5 bases and J gave up 5 bases; unmatched junction bases: 24. CDR1 SGHNT and CDR2 YENEEA come from the germline V gene. The CDR3 nucleotides are TGTGCCAGCAGCGCAATTATGTGGGGACCACCTGGGACAGGGCGGACCGGGGAGCTGTTTTTT. Amino acid sequence: CASSAIMWGPPGTGRTGELFF.

The sample holds a few counts of this clonotype. The rearrangement links TRBV7-9 to TRBJ2-7; TRBD2 matches at 7 bases. Trimming removed 8 bases from V and 9 bases from J; junction bases left unmatched: 13. CDR3 length: 13 residues. In germline, CDR1 is SEHNR, CDR2 FQNEAQ (reference sequence). The CDR3 is CASSPPTRGVQYF. In nucleotides, the CDR3 is TGTGCCAGCTCACCACCCACACGGGGGGTGCAGTACTTC. Using reference TRBV7-9 and TRBJ2-7 for the parts outside the CDR3, the full variable domain is DTGVSQNPRHKITKRGQNVTFRCDPISEHNRLYWYRQTLGQGPEFLTYFQNEAQLEKSRLLSDRFSAERPKGSFSTLEIQRTEQGDSAMYLCASSPPTRGVQYFGPGTRLTVT.

The chain combines TRBV29-1 with TRBJ2-2, with unresolved D. This CDR3 is 11 amino acids long. V was trimmed by 8 bases and J by 6 bases, leaving 10 bases between them. Germline lookup yields CDR1 SQVTM and CDR2 ANQGSEA. CDR3 DNA: TGCAGCTTGGACGGATCCGGGGAGCTGTTTTTT. Protein: CSLDGSGELFF.

This rearrangement joins TRBV5-1 to TRBJ1-6; D unclear. Germline V CDR1 and CDR2: SGHRS, YFSETQ. This CDR3 has 14 amino acids. Between the trimmed V and J ends, which lost 2 bases and 8 bases, there was a span of 11 bases. The CDR3 DNA reads as TGCGCCAGCAGCTTAGACGGATTCGATTCACCCCTCCACTTT. Its translation: CASSLDGFDSPLHF.

This clonotype was picked up many times. V and J are TRBV24-1 and TRBJ2-5; 7 positions agree with TRBD2. J gave up 1 base and V 3 bases, and 10 bases lay outside the gene matches. This CDR3 has 17 residues. Looked up from germline, CDR1 is KGHDR and CDR2 is SFDVKD. CDR3 nucleotides: TGTGCCACCAGTGATCGAACCGGGACTATACCCCAAGAGACCCAGTACTTC. Protein sequence: CATSDRTGTIPQETQYF.

Ten or more counts support this clonotype. The chain couples TRBV10-3 to TRBJ2-7; 8 bases align to TRBD2. This CDR3 has 14 residues. V shed 5 bases and J 0 bases; nucleotides not matched to a gene: 3. CDR1 is ENHRY and CDR2 is SYGVKD in the germline V gene. This CDR3 reads CAISTSGVSYEQYF. The CDR3 nucleotides read TGTGCCATCAGTACTAGCGGTGTCTCCTACGAGCAGTACTTC.

This clonotype was recorded a few times. The chain uses TRBV11-2 and TRBJ1-2; tentative D call: TRBD1 (5 bases). CDR1 and CDR2 (germline): SGHAT, FQNNGV. Trimming took off 0 bases at V and 4 bases at J, with 12 bases between the two ends. The CDR3 covers 15 residues. The CDR3 DNA follows: TGTGCCAGCAGCTTAGATCTCGGACAAACCTATGGCTACACCTTC. Protein sequence: CASSLDLGQTYGYTF.

The chain couples TRBV29-1 to TRBJ2-7; D is undetermined. Trimming removed 1 base at V and 5 bases at J, with 12 bases between. Germline CDR1 reads SQVTM; CDR2 reads ANQGSEA. CDR3 size: 13 residues. As DNA, the CDR3 is TGCAGCGTTGAAGCCTCAGGTCTCGACGAGCAGTACTTC. Amino acid sequence: CSVEASGLDEQYF.

J is TRBJ2-7 and V is TRBV14; no firm D call. The CDR3 is made up of 16 amino acids. V lost 4 bases to trimming and J lost 4 bases, with 20 bases between them. CDR1 SGHDN and CDR2 FVKESK come from the germline V gene. The CDR3 reads CASSRGLKGNRYEQYF. In DNA, the CDR3 is TGTGCCAGCAGCCGAGGCCTAAAGGGTAATCGGTACGAGCAGTACTTC.

This clonotype showed up just a few times. This CDR3 is CASSLPLQGAMDGYTF. In nucleotides, the CDR3 is TGTGCCAGCAGCCTACCCCTACAGGGGGCAATGGATGGCTACACCTTC. The chain recombines TRBV4-2 with TRBJ1-2; TRBD1 matches at 9 bases. The V and J ends lost 4 bases and 6 bases, in that order; junction bases with no gene match: 12. The CDR3 has 16 amino acids. Germline V gives CDR1 LGHNA, CDR2 YNFKEQ.

This clonotype was observed many times. This chain connects TRBV5-1 to TRBJ2-2, with a tentative D call TRBD1 (6 bases). The CDR3 sequence is 14 residues long. Germline V lookup: CDR1 SGHRS, CDR2 YFSETQ. V dropped 5 bases and J dropped 2 bases, with 10 bases sitting between them. DNA for the CDR3: TGCGCCAGCAGACAGGGCCAAAACACCGGGGAGCTGTTTTTT. It codes for CASRQGQNTGELFF.

This clonotype was counted at least ten times. The chain employs TRBV15 and TRBJ1-3; D possibly corresponds to TRBD1 (5 bases). The CDR3 is 15 residues long. Germline CDR1 and CDR2: LNHNV and YYDKDF (reference sequence). Trimming took 0 bases from V and 2 from J, leaving 8 bases between them. The CDR3 loop reads CATSRDQGTGNTIYF. In nucleotides, the CDR3 is TGTGCCACCAGCAGAGATCAGGGCACTGGAAACACCATATATTTT.

The sample holds one count of this clonotype. The germline gene is not matched at one end of the junction; a read error may be the cause. V is TRBV7-3 and J is TRBJ2-1; D gene uncertain. Germline CDR1 is SGHTA and CDR2 is FQGTGA. This CDR3 comprises 15 residues. CDR3 bases: TGTGCCATCAGGACGGACGGACCTCGTTACATTGAGCAGTTCTTC. Protein: CAIRTDGPRYIEQFF.

This clonotype was observed many times. This chain joins TRBV6-5 and TRBJ2-6; TRBD1 might be the D (6 bases). The length of the CDR3 is 16 residues. Germline values: CDR1 MNHEY, CDR2 SVGAGI. Trimming stripped 2 bases from V and 2 bases from J, with 10 bases between. The CDR3 reads CASSYAGVAGANVLTF. The CDR3 bases are TGTGCCAGCAGTTACGCAGGGGTGGCTGGGGCCAACGTCCTGACTTTC.

This clonotype was picked up a small number of times. This chain joins TRBV12-3 or TRBV12-4 and TRBJ2-2; 8 bases fit TRBD1. There are 15 residues in the CDR3. V trimming: 1 base; J trimming: 6 bases; junction bases outside the gene matches: 4. The CDR3 coding sequence is TGTGCCAGCAGTTTAGGGACAGGGTCCGCCGGGGAGCTGTTTTTT. Protein: CASSLGTGSAGELFF.

The CDR3 DNA reads as TGCGCCACCAGAGACCCGCTAGCGGGAGGAGGGGGCCCCTACGAGCAGTACTTC. Its protein is CATRDPLAGGGGPYEQYF. The rearrangement links TRBV10-2 to TRBJ2-7; 11 bases map to TRBD2. Germline CDR1 is WSHSY and CDR2 is SAAADI. This CDR3 comprises 18 residues. The junction had 19 bases not matched to a gene; V was cut back by 10 bases and J by 2 bases.

This chain joins TRBV6-6 and TRBJ1-1; D is unclear. Germline loops: CDR1 MNHNY, CDR2 SVGAGI (reference sequence). V was clipped by 2 bases and J by 1 base, with 11 bases between them. This CDR3 is built from 15 residues. CDR3 in amino acids: CASSYLGEANTEAFF. The DNA of the CDR3 is TGTGCCAGCAGTTACCTTGGGGAAGCGAACACTGAAGCTTTCTTT.

A remark on this clonotype: Just one base apart from a much larger clone, this may be a read error. This CDR3 fails to terminate in the conserved phenylalanine or tryptophan, so it likely reflects a read error. The chain recombines TRBV11-2 with TRBJ1-1; D uncertain. Germline V gene sequence: CDR1 SGHAT, CDR2 FQNNGV. The V and J ends lost 5 bases and 6 bases respectively, with 13 bases between them. This CDR3 region has 13 residues. CDR3 in amino acids: CASSPNGWPEAFL. The DNA of the CDR3 is TGTGCCAGCAGCCCAAATGGGTGGCCTGAAGCTTTCCTT.

The chain couples TRBV28 to TRBJ1-2; 9 bases map to TRBD1. V gave up 8 bases and J gave up 3 bases; unmatched junction bases: 7. Germline V CDR1 and CDR2: MDHEN, SYDVKM. The CDR3 runs 14 residues. The CDR3 coding sequence is TGTGCCAGCGTACGGGACAGGGTATACTATGGCTACACCTTC. Amino acid sequence: CASVRDRVYYGYTF.